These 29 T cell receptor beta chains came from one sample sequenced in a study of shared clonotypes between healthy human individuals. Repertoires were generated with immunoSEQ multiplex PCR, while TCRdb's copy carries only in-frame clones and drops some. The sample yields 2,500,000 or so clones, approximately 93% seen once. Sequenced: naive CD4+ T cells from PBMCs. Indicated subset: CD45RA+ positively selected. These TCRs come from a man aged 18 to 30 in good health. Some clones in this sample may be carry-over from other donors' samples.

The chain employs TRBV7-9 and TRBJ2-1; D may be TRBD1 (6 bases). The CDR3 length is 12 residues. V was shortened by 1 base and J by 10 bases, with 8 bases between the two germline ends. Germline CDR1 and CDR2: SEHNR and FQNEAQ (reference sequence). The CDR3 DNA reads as TGTGCCAGCAGCTTAGTCACAGGGGAGCAGTTCTTC. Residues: CASSLVTGEQFF.

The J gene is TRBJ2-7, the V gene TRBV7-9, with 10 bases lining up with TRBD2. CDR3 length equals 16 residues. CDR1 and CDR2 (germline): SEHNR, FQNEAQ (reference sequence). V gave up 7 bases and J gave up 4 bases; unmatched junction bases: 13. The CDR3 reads CASTRGGAGGHYEQYF. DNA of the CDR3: TGTGCCAGCACCCGGGGGGGAGCGGGAGGGCATTACGAGCAGTACTTC.

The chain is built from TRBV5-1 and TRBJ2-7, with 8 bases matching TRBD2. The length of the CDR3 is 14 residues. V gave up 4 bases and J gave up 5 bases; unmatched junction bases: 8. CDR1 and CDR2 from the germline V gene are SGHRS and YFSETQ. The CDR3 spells CASSPLSGGDEQYF. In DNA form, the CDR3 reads TGCGCCAGCAGCCCCCTAAGCGGGGGCGACGAGCAGTACTTC.

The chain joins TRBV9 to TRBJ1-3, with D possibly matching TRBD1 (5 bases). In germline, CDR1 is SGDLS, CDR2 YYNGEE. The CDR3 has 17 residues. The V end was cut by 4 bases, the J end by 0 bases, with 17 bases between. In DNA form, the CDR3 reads TGTGCCAGCAGCCCCCGAATCGGTCAGGGCTCTGGAAACACCATATATTTT. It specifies CASSPRIGQGSGNTIYF.

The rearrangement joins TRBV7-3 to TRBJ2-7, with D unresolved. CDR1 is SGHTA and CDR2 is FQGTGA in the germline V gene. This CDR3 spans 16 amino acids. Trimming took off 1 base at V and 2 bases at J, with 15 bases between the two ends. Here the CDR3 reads CASSLRASAGPYEQYF. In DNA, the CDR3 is TGTGCCAGCAGCTTAAGGGCCTCCGCCGGCCCCTACGAGCAGTACTTC. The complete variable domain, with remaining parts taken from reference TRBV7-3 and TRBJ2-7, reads GAGVSQTPSNKVTEKGKYVELRCDPISGHTALYWYRQSLGQGPEFLIYFQGTGAADDSGLPNDRFFAVRPEGSVSTLKIQRTERGDSAVYLCASSLRASAGPYEQYFGPGTRLTVT.

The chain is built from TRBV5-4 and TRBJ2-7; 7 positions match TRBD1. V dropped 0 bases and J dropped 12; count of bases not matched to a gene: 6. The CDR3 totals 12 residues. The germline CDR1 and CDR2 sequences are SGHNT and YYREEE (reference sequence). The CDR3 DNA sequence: TGTGCCAGCAGCTTGGAGGTGGGACAGTTGTACTTC. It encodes CASSLEVGQLYF.

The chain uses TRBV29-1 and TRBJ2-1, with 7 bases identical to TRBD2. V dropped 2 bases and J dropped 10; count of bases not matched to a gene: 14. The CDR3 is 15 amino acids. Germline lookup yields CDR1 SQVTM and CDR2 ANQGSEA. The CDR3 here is CSVENGASGAGEQFF. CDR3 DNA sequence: TGCAGCGTTGAAAATGGGGCTAGCGGAGCCGGGGAGCAGTTCTTC.

The CDR3 loop reads CASSLRTGSVVRNEKLFF. CDR3 sequence (DNA): TGTGCCAGCAGCTTACGGACAGGGTCTGTGGTACGGAATGAAAAACTGTTTTTT. The chain joins TRBV7-8 to TRBJ1-4; 8 nucleotides align to TRBD1. The CDR3 runs to 18 residues. The germline V gene has CDR1 SGHVS and CDR2 FQNEAQ. The trim removed 2 bases at V and 5 bases at J, leaving 13 bases unmatched.

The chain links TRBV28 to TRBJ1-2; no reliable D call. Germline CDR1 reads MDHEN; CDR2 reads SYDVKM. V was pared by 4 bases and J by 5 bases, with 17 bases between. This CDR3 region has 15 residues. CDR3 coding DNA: TGTGCCAGCAGTTCTTCCTCGGCGGTGACATATGGCTACACCTTC. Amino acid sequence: CASSSSSAVTYGYTF.

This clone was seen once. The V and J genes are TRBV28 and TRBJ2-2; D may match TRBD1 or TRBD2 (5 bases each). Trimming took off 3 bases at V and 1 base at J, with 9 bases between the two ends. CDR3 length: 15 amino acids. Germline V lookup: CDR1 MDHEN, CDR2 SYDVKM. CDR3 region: CASSFGTVNTGELFF. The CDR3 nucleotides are TGTGCCAGCAGTTTCGGGACGGTGAACACCGGGGAGCTGTTTTTT. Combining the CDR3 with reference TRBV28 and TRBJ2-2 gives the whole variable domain DVKVTQSSRYLVKRTGEKVFLECVQDMDHENMFWYRQDPGLGLRLIYFSYDVKMKEKGDIPEGYSVSREKKERFSLILESASTNQTSMYLCASSFGTVNTGELFFGEGSRLTVL.

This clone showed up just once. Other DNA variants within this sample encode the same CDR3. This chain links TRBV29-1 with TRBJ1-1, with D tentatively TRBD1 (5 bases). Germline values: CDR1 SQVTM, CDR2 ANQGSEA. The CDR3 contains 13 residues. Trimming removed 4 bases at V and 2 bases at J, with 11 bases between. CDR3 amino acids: CSVAGRLNTEAFF. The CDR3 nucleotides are TGCAGCGTTGCAGGGCGGTTAAACACTGAAGCTTTCTTT.

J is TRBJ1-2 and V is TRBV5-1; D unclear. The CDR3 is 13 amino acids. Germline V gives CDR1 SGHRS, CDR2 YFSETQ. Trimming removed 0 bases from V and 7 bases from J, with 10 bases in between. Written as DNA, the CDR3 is TGCGCCAGCAGCTTGGGGGCTCGGAGTGGCTACACCTTC. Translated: CASSLGARSGYTF.

CDR3 sequence: CASSQTGWNGYTF. CDR3 DNA sequence: TGTGCCAGCAGCCAAACAGGGTGGAATGGCTACACCTTC. The rearrangement links TRBV9 to TRBJ1-2, with D perhaps TRBD1 (6 bases). The CDR3 covers 13 residues. Germline V lookup: CDR1 SGDLS, CDR2 YYNGEE. V lost 4 bases, J lost 6 bases, and 13 bases lay in between.

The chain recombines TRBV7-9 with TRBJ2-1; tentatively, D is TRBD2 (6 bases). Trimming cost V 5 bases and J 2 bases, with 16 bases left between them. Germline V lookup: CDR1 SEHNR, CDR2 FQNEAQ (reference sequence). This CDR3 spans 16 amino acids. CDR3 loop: CASSVTRDSTYNEQFF. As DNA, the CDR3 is TGTGCCAGCAGCGTAACCCGGGACTCGACCTACAATGAGCAGTTCTTC.

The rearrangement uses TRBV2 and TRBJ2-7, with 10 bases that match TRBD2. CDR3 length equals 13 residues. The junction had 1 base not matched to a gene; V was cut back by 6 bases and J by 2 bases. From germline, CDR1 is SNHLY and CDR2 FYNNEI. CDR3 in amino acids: CASRAGGAYEQYF. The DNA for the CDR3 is TGTGCCAGCAGAGCGGGAGGGGCCTACGAGCAGTACTTC. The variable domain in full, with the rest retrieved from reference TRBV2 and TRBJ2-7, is EPEVTQTPSHQVTQMGQEVILRCVPISNHLYFYWYRQILGQKVEFLVSFYNNEISEKSEIFDDQFSVERPDGSNFTLKIRSTKLEDSAMYFCASRAGGAYEQYFGPGTRLTVT.

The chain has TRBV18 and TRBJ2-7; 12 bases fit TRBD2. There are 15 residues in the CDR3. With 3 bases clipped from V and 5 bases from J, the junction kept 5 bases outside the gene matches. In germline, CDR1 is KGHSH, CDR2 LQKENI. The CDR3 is CASSPRGLAGNEQYF. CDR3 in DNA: TGTGCCAGCTCACCGAGGGGACTAGCGGGTAACGAGCAGTACTTC.

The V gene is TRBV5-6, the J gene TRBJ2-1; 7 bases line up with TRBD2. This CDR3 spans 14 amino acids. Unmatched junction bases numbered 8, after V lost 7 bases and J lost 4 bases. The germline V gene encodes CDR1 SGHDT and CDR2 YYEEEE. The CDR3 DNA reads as TGTGCCAGCGTAAGGCGGGAGAGTTACAATGAGCAGTTCTTC. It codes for CASVRRESYNEQFF.

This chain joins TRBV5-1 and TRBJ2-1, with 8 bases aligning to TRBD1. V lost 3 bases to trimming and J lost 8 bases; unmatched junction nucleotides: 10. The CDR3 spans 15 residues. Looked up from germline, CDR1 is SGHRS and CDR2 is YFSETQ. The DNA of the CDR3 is TGCGCCAGCAGCTCTGGACAGGGTGTCTTCGATGAGCAGTTCTTC. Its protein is CASSSGQGVFDEQFF.

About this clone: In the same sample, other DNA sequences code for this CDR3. The CDR3, as DNA: TGCGCCAGCAGCTTGGACCGGAATAACTATGGCTACACCTTC. This sequence encodes CASSLDRNNYGYTF. The chain joins TRBV5-1 to TRBJ1-2, with D uncertain. V lost 0 bases and J 1 base, leaving 7 bases between the germline ends. From germline, CDR1 is SGHRS and CDR2 YFSETQ. The length of the CDR3 is 14 residues.

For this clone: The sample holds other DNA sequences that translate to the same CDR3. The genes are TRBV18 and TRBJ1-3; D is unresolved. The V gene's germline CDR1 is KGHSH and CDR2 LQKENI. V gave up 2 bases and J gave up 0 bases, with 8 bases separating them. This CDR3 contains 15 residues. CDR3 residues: CASSPRDFSGNTIYF. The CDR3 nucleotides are TGTGCCAGCTCACCAAGGGATTTCTCTGGAAACACCATATATTTT. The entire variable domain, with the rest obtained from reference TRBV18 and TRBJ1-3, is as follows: NAGVMQNPRHLVRRRGQEARLRCSPMKGHSHVYWYRQLPEEGLKFMVYLQKENIIDESGMPKERFSAEFPKEGPSILRIQQVVRGDSAAYFCASSPRDFSGNTIYFGEGSWLTVV.

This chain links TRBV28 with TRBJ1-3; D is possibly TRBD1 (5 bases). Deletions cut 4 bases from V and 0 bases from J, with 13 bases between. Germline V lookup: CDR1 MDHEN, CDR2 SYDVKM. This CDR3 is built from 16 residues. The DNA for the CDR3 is TGTGCCAGCAGTTCACCGGGACTGAGCTCTGGAAACACCATATATTTT. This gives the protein CASSSPGLSSGNTIYF.

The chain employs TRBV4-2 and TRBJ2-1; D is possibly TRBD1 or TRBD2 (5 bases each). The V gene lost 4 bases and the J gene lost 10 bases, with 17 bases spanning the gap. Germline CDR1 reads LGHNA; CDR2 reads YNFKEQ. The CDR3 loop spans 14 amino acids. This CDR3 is CASSPGLALGEQFF. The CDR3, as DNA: TGTGCCAGCAGCCCGGGGCTAGCCTTGGGGGAGCAGTTCTTC.

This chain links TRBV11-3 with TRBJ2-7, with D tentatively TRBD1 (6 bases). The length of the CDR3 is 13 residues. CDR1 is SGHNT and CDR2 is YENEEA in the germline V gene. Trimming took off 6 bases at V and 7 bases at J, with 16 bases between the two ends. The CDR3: CASSQAGVREQYF. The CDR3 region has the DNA TGTGCCAGCAGTCAGGCAGGGGTACGGGAGCAGTACTTC.

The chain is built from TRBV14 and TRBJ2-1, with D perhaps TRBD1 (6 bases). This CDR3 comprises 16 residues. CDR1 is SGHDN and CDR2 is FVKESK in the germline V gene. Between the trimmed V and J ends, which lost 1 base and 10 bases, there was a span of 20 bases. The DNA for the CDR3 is TGTGCCAGCAGCCAAGTGGGCAGGGGCGGACCAATAGAGCAGTTCTTC. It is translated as CASSQVGRGGPIEQFF.

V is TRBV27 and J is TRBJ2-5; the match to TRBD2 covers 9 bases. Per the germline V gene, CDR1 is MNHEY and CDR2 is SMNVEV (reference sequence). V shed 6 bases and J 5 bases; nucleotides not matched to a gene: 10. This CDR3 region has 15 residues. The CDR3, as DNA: TGTGCCAGCAGCCATAATAGCGGGAGTCATGAGACCCAGTACTTC. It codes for CASSHNSGSHETQYF.

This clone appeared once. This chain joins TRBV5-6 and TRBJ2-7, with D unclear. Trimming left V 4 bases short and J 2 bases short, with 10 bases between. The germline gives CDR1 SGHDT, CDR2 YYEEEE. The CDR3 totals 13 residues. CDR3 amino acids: CASSGDLTYEQYF. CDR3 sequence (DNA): TGTGCCAGCAGCGGAGACCTGACCTACGAGCAGTACTTC.

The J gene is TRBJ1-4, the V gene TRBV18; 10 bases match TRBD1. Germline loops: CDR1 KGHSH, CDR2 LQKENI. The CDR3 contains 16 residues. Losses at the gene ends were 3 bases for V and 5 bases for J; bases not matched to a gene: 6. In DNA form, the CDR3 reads TGTGCCAGCTCACCGGGACAGGGGATTGGGAATGAAAAACTGTTTTTT. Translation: CASSPGQGIGNEKLFF.

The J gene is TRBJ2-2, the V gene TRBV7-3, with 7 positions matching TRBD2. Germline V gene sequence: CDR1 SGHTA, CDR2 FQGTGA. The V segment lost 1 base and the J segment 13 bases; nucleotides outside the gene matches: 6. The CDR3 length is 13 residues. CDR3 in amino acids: CASSLSRTSLLFF. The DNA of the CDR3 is TGTGCCAGCAGCTTAAGTCGGACTAGTTTGCTGTTTTTT.

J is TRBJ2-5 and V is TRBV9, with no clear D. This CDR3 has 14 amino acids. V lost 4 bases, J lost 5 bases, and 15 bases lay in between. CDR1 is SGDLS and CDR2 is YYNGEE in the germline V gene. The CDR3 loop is CASSPRGSGETQYF. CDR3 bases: TGTGCCAGCAGCCCCCGTGGGTCGGGTGAGACCCAGTACTTC.